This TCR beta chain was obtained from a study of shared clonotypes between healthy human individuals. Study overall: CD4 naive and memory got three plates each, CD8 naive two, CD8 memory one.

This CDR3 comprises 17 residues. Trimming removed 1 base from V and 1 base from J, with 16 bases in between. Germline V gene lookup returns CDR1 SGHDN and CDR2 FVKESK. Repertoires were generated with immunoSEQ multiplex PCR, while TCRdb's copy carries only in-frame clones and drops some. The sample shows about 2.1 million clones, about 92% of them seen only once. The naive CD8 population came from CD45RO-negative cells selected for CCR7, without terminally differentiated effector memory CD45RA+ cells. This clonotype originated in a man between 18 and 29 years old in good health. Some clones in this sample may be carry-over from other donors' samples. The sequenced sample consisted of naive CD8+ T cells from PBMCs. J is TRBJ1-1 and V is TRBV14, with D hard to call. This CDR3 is CASSQVPSRLTNTEAFF. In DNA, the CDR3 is TGTGCCAGCAGCCAAGTTCCCTCCCGACTGACGAACACTGAAGCTTTCTTT.